Reported below is one TCR beta chain. No antigen is known for it. Time point denoted: week 35, safety follow-up. The study gave 300 ug of mutant IDH1 20-mer peptide per vaccine dose, with topical imiquimod. New WHO grade 3 or 4 astrocytomas that were IDH1-mutant and ATRX-lost occurred in the donors. This sample is drawn from a study of a mutant IDH1 vaccine in newly diagnosed glioma. The table came from immunoSEQ multiplex PCR; TCRdb's copy has only in-frame clones and leaves some out. The table records tens of thousands of clones, around nine tenths of them present only once. Trimming removed 0 bases from V and 9 bases from J; junction bases left unmatched: 12. The CDR3 runs to 16 residues. CDR1 is LGHNA, CDR2 YNFKEQ, per germline.

This TCR was recovered from a man aged 30 to 45 with glioma. This chain connects TRBV4-2 to TRBJ1-2, with 8 bases that match TRBD1. This specimen consisted of PBMCs, obtained from a glioma patient whose treatment included an IDH1 peptide vaccine. The CDR3 reads CASSQERTGGRYSYTF. In DNA form, the CDR3 reads TGTGCCAGCAGCCAAGAAAGAACAGGGGGGAGGTATAGCTACACCTTC.